This T cell receptor beta chain was identified in a study of EBV T-cell therapy then PD-1 blockade in nasopharyngeal carcinoma. Germline values: CDR1 MGHDK, CDR2 SYGVNS. Deletions cut 3 bases from V and 3 bases from J, with 3 bases between. CDR3 length: 11 residues. Treatment noted: AdE1-LMPpoly-expanded autologous EBV-specific T-cell therapy followed by anti-PD-1 nivolumab. This table comes from immunoSEQ multiplex PCR, and its TCRdb copy is limited to in-frame clones, with some not included. The sample has 20,000 to 25,000 clones, nearly 85% seen once; the top ten hold over 25%. Of note for this clone: As yet, its antigen is unknown.

The starting material was CD8+ T cells from blood, obtained at day 61 from a patient whose treatment included autologous EBV-specific T cells and nivolumab. The chain employs TRBV25-1 and TRBJ2-7; D ambiguous. The source is a man aged 40-50 years with nasopharyngeal carcinoma. The DNA for the CDR3 is TGTGCCAGCAGTGAGGACTACGAGCAGTACTTC. Translated: CASSEDYEQYF.